A selection of T cell receptor beta chains follows, all from one sample in a study of neurological immune-mediated disorders. Each CDR3 protein is one row after TCRdb ran MiXCR on the 5' RACE reads. Seen here are 50,000 to 70,000 distinct CDR3 sequences, over 2% observed once, and the top ten hold about 2.9%. The specimen sequenced was PBMCs. The receptors stem from a man aged 50-60 years with multiple sclerosis. The CDR3 runs from the conserved cysteine through the conserved F or W. The D gene is left open where the match is weak. Size tells how often a clone was seen (once, few, many) or the class of an expanded clone, and some rows leave it out.

length,D,J,size,V,DNA,CDR3
13,.,TRBJ1-1,many,TRBV5-1,TGCGCCAGCAGCTTGGACAGGAACACTGAAGCTTTCTTT,CASSLDRNTEAFF
12,.,TRBJ2-7,many,TRBV28,TGTGCCAGCAGTTCCCTCCTAGGGTCGCAGTACTTC,CASSSLLGSQYF
14,.,TRBJ2-1,few,TRBV30,TGTGCCTGGAGTGTTGTCGAAGTGAGGGATGAGCAGTTCTTC,CAWSVVEVRDEQFF
15,TRBD2,TRBJ2-7,many,TRBV7-6,TGTGCCAGCGGCCCGGGGGGGACGCTTTTTTACGAGCAGTACTTC,CASGPGGTLFYEQYF
12,.,TRBJ1-5,many,TRBV7-2,TGTGCCAGCAGCCCCCGGATCGGGCCCCAGCATTTT,CASSPRIGPQHF
15,TRBD1,TRBJ1-1,many,TRBV5-1,TGCGCCAGCAGCTTCCGGACAGGACCTTCCACTGAAGCTTTCTTT,CASSFRTGPSTEAFF
15,TRBD1,TRBJ1-5,many,TRBV18,TGTGCCAGCTCACCGGGGACAGCTCCTACCCAGCCCCAGCATTTT,CASSPGTAPTQPQHF
14,TRBD1,TRBJ2-1,many,TRBV14,TGTGCCAGCAGCCGGGACAGGCTAAACAATGAGCAGTTCTTC,CASSRDRLNNEQFF
14,.,TRBJ1-1,many,TRBV27,TGTGCCAGCAGTTTATCCCCCTGGCACACTGAAGCTTTCTTT,CASSLSPWHTEAFF
16,.,TRBJ2-5,few,TRBV11-2,TGTGCCAGCAGCTTAGATCGATACAGCACACAAGAGACCCAGTACTTC,CASSLDRYSTQETQYF
16,.,TRBJ2-1,many,TRBV3-1,TGTGCCAGCAGCCAACAGCCGGGGAGCTCCTACAATGAGCAGTTCTTC,CASSQQPGSSYNEQFF
15,.,TRBJ2-7,many,TRBV20-1,TGCAGTGCTAGAGTCCCAGGATTCTCCTCCTACGAGCAGTACTTC,CSARVPGFSSYEQYF
14,.,TRBJ1-6,many,TRBV3-1,TGTGCCAGCAGCCAAGATGGGGGACCTTCACCCCTCCACTTT,CASSQDGGPSPLHF
13,.,TRBJ1-3,many,TRBV12-3/TRBV12-4,TGTGCCAGCAGCCTAAACTCTGGAAACACCATATATTTT,CASSLNSGNTIYF
14,.,TRBJ1-6,many,TRBV5-8,TGTGCCAGCAGCTTGGAACAGTATAATTCACCCCTCCACTTT,CASSLEQYNSPLHF
16,TRBD2,TRBJ2-5,many,TRBV20-1,TGCAGTGCTAGAGATGGGTCTAGCGGCCATCAAGAGACCCAGTACTTC,CSARDGSSGHQETQYF
14,.,TRBJ2-7,many,TRBV7-8,TGTGCCAGCAGCACTCCCAGGGGAACCTACGAGCAGTACTTC,CASSTPRGTYEQYF
17,TRBD1,TRBJ1-1,many,TRBV5-1,TGCGCCAGCAGCTACGGACAGGGGGCGGGTAAAGACACTGAAGCTTTCTTT,CASSYGQGAGKDTEAFF
13,.,TRBJ1-1,many,TRBV7-2,TGTGCCAGCAGCCCGCGGGGGTCATTGGAAGCTTTCTTT,CASSPRGSLEAFF
15,TRBD2,TRBJ2-2,many,TRBV7-2,TGTGCCAGCAGAAGTAGCGGGGGGTATCCCGGGGAGCTGTTTTTT,CASRSSGGYPGELFF
14,.,TRBJ2-3,many,TRBV7-2,TGTGCCAGCAGCCGGGACATCCTGACAGATACGCAGTATTTT,CASSRDILTDTQYF
14,.,TRBJ1-1,many,TRBV5-5,TGTGCCAGCAGCGATTCCATTTGGGACACTGAAGCTTTCTTT,CASSDSIWDTEAFF
12,.,TRBJ2-1,many,TRBV10-1,TGCGCCAGCAGTGAGAAGCGAAATGAGCAGTTCTTC,CASSEKRNEQFF
16,TRBD1,TRBJ1-6,many,TRBV28,TGTGCCAGCAGTTTAATACCGACAGGGGGCGGTTCACCCCTCCACTTT,CASSLIPTGGGSPLHF
13,.,TRBJ1-6,.,TRBV12-3/TRBV12-4,TGTGCCAGCAGCCAGGGGAGTAATTCACCCCTACACTTT,CASSQGSNSPLHF
15,.,TRBJ2-6,many,TRBV29-1,TGCAGCGTTGAACCCCAGGGATCAGGGGCCAACGTCCTGACTTTC,CSVEPQGSGANVLTF
14,TRBD2,TRBJ2-7,many,TRBV20-1,TGCAGTGCTAGAGATCTAGCGGGGGCCTACGAGCAGTACTTC,CSARDLAGAYEQYF
15,TRBD2,TRBJ2-5,many,TRBV4-3,TGCGCCAGCAGCCAAGGAGCGGGGGGTGGAGAGACCCAGTACTTC,CASSQGAGGGETQYF
16,.,TRBJ2-1,many,TRBV3-1,TGTGCCAGCAGCCAAGAAGGAGGTGTCTCCTACAATGAGCAGTTCTTC,CASSQEGGVSYNEQFF
16,.,TRBJ2-6,many,TRBV3-1,TGTGCCAGCAGCCAAGAGTTCGGGACTGGGGCCAACGTCCTGACTTTC,CASSQEFGTGANVLTF
15,TRBD2,TRBJ2-3,many,TRBV4-3,TGCGCCAGCAGCCAAGATACGGGGGGGGCGGGTACGCAGTATTTT,CASSQDTGGAGTQYF
17,TRBD2,TRBJ2-3,many,TRBV7-2,TGTGCCAGCAGCTTAGTTTTTGTACTAGCGGGGGGGATGGCGCAGTATTTT,CASSLVFVLAGGMAQYF
16,TRBD1,TRBJ1-6,many,TRBV18,TGTGCCAGCTCCAACGCCGGGACAGGGGCCTCGTCACCCCTCCACTTT,CASSNAGTGASSPLHF
17,.,TRBJ1-3,many,TRBV7-6,TGTGCCAGCAGCTTCCGCCCGGCGGATCCTGGCGGAAACACCATATATTTT,CASSFRPADPGGNTIYF
14,.,TRBJ2-7,many,TRBV20-1,TGCAGTGCTAGGGTGATTGGAGGCTTAGGGGAGCAGTACTTC,CSARVIGGLGEQYF
13,.,TRBJ2-7,many,TRBV7-9,TGTGCCAGCAGCCCCCGGCCCACGTACGAGCAGTACTTC,CASSPRPTYEQYF
15,TRBD1,TRBJ1-2,many,TRBV6-5,TGTGCCAGCAGTTACTCTCTACAGGGGGCGTGGGGCTACACCTTC,CASSYSLQGAWGYTF
14,TRBD1,TRBJ1-5,many,TRBV7-2,TGTGCCAGCAGCTTGGGACAGGGACCTCAGCCCCAGCATTTT,CASSLGQGPQPQHF
14,.,TRBJ2-5,many,TRBV27,TGTGCCAGCAGCCGACCGGGACGAAAAGAGACCCAGTACTTC,CASSRPGRKETQYF
13,TRBD1,TRBJ1-5,many,TRBV10-3,TGTGCCAGTCAACAGGGGGCCAATCAGCCCCAGCATTTT,CASQQGANQPQHF
15,.,TRBJ2-7,many,TRBV7-2,TGTGCCAGCAGCACTGGGCACAGTTCCTTATGGGAGCAGTACTTC,CASSTGHSSLWEQYF